This TCR beta chain was sequenced during a study of T cell responses to AZD1222 COVID-19 vaccine. Study-wide background: Investigators merged groups given second doses at roughly 4 or roughly 12 weeks. Study-level points and caveats: The number of AZD1222 recipients seropositive at baseline was only five or six. No repertoire was sampled before or during the peak T cell response, only after it. Donors were mostly white British, more females; clonal diversity possibly underestimated.

V lost 7 bases, J lost 0 bases, and 8 bases stayed unmatched. The CDR3 loop spans 17 amino acids. CDR1 is MDHEN, CDR2 SYDVKM, per germline. With regard to this clone: Its antigen is unidentified.

Sequenced by immunoSEQ multiplex PCR; TCRdb stores in-frame clones only, minus some. Of 50,000 to 55,000 clones listed, less than 85% are singletons. The sequence was collected from an adult in good health. The chain carries TRBV28 and TRBJ2-3, with TRBD2 matching 12 bases. Sequencing was performed on peripheral blood, taken on day 0 of AZD1222 vaccination. The CDR3 is CASNNGGTSGSTDTQYF. The CDR3 DNA is TGTGCCAGCAACAATGGGGGGACTAGCGGGAGCACAGATACGCAGTATTTT.